This T cell receptor (beta chain) emerged from a study of T cell changes during pregnancy in multiple sclerosis. Clones were read by immunoSEQ multiplex PCR, and TCRdb kept only the in-frame ones, dropping some. The table lists around 78,000 clones, 90% to 95% of them singletons. V was trimmed by 6 bases and J by 1 base, leaving 12 bases between them. Germline CDR1 MNHNS, CDR2 SASEGT. The CDR3 totals 14 residues. The sequence derives from a female donor in good health, enrolled as a control in a pregnancy study. This rearrangement joins TRBV6-1 to TRBJ1-2; D is uncertain. The specimen comprised peripheral blood, sampled in the third trimester of pregnancy. The CDR3 region is CASSAETHNYGYTF. CDR3 coding DNA: TGTGCCAGCAGCGCAGAGACTCATAACTATGGCTACACCTTC.